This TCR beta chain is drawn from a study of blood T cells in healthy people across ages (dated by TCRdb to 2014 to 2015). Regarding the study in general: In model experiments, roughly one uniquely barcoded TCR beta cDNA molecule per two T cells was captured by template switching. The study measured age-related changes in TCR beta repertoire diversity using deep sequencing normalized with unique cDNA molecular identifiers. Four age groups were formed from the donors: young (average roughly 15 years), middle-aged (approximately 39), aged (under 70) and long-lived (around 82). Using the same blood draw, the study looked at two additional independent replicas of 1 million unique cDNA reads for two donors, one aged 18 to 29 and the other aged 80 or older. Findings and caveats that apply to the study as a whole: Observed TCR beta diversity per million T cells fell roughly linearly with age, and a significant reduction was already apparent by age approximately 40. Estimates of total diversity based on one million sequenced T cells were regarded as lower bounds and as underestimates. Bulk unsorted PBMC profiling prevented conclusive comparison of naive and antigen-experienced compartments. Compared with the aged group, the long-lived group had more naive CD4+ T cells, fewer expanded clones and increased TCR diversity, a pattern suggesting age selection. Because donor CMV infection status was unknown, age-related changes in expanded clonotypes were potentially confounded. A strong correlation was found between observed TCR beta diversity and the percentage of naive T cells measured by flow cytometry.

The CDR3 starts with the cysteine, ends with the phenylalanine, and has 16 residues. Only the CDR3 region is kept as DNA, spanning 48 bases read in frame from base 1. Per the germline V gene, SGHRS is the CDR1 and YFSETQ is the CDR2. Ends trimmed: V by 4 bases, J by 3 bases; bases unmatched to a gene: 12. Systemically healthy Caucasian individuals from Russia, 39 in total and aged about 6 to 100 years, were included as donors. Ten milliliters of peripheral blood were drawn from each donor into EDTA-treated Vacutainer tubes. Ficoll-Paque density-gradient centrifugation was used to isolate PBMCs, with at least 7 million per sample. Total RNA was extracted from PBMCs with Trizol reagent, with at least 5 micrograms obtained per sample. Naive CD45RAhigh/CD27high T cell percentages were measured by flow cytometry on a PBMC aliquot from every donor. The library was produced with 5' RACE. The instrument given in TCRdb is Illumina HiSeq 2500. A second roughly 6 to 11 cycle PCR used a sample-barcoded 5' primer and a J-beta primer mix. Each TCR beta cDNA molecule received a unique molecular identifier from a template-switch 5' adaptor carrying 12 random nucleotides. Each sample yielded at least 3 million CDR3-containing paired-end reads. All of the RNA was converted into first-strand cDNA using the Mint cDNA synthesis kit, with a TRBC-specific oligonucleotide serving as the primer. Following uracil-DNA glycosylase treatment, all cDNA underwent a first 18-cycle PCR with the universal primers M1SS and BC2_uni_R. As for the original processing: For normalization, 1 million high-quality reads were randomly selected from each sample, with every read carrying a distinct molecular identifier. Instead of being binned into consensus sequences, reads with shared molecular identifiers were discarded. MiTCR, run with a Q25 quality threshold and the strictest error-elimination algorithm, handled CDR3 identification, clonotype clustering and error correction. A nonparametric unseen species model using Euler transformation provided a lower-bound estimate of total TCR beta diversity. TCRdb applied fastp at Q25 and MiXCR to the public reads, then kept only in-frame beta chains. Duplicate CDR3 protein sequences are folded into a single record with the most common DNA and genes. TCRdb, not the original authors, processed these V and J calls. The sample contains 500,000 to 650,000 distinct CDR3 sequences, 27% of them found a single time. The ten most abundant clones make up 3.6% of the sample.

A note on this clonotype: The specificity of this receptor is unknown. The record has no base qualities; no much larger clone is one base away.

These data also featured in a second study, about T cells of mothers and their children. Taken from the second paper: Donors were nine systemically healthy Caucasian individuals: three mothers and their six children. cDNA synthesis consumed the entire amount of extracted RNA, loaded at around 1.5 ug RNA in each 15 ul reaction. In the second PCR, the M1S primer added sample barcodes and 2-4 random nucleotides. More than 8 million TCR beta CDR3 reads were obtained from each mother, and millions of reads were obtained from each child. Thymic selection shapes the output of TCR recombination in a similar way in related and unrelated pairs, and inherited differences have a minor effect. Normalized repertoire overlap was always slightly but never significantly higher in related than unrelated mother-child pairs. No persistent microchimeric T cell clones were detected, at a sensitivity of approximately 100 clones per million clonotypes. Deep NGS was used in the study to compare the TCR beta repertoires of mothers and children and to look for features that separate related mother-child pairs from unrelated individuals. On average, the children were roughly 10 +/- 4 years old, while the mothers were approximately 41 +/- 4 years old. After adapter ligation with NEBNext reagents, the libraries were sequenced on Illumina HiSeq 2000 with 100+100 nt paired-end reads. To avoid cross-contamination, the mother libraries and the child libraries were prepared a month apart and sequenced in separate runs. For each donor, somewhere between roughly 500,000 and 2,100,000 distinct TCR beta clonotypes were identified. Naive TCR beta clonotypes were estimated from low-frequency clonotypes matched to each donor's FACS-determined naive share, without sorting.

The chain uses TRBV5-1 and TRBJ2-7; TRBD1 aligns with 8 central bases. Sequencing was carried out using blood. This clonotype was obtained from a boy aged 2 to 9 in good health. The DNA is TGCGCCAGCAGCCCCGGCATGGGGACAGGCTTCTACGAGCAGTACTTC. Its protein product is CASSPGMGTGFYEQYF.